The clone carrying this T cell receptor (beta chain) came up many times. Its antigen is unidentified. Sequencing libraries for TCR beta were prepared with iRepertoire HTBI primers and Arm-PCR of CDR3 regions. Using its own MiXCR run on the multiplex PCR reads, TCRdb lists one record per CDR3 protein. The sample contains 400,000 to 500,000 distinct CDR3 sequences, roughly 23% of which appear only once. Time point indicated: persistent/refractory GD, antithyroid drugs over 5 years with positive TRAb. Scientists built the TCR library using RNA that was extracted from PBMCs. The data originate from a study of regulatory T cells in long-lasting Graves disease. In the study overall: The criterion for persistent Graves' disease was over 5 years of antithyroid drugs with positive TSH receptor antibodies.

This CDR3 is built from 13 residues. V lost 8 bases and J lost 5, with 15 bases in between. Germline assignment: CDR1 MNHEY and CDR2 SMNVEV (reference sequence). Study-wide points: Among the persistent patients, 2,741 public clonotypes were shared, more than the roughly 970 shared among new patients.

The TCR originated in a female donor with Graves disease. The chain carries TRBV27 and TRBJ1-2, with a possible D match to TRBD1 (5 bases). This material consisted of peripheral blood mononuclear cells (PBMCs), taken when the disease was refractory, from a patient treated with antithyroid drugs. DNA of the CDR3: TGTGCCAGCCAGCGGGGGGGGGAGTATGGCTACACCTTC. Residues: CASQRGGEYGYTF.